This TCR beta chain was captured by sequencing in a study of OX40 agonist ivuxolimab in advanced cancers. Study details: The study enrolled dose-escalation patients with hepatocellular carcinoma, melanoma, renal cell or head and neck cancer.

Study observations and caveats: Clones of CD4+ and CD8+ blood T cells grew by week 6 at doses of 0.1 to 3.0 mg/kg. With doses of 0.1-3.0 mg/kg, partial responders showed among the lowest clonal expansion.

V was pared by 0 bases and J by 10 bases, with 16 bases between. The CDR3 spans 14 residues. CDR1 is SQVTM and CDR2 is ANQGSEA in the germline V gene. Sequenced by immunoSEQ multiplex PCR; TCRdb stores in-frame clones only, minus some. The sample includes tens of thousands of clones, 88% of them seen just once. This clone showed up just a few times. The antigen remains undetermined. This TCR derives from an adult with an advanced solid tumor such as melanoma, head and neck, liver or kidney cancer. The source was CD4+ or CD8+ T cells sorted from blood, collected in a trial of the OX40 agonist ivuxolimab. J is TRBJ2-1 and V is TRBV29-1; D gene unclear. The CDR3 loop reads CSVEDSRRAPEQFF. The CDR3 nucleotides are TGCAGCGTTGAAGATTCGCGAAGGGCACCCGAGCAGTTCTTC.